This paragraph reports one T cell receptor (beta chain). This sample is drawn from a study of T cell clusters in autoimmune cytopenias. Study summary: A median age of almost 60 years and mean of approximately 50 years characterized healthy donor controls.

Germline V CDR1 and CDR2: DFQATT, SNEGSKA (reference sequence). CDR3 size: 13 residues. TRB was amplified by touch-down multiplex PCR, primer pools A and B combined. With the multiplex PCR reads reprocessed, TCRdb shows one record per CDR3 protein and no DNA. There are 6,500 to 8,500 distinct CDR3 sequences in the sample, with approximately 22% held by the top ten. Each sample's input was 250 ng genomic DNA, 30,000 to 45,000 genome equivalents. The same specimen was also included in a second study, on T cell repertoires in aging, cancer and after chemotherapy. That investigation notes: Six age groups, ranging from 30 or younger to 70 or older, included the donors.

The chain employs TRBV20-1 and TRBJ2-3. The clonotype originates from a human donor in good health. The sequenced sample was peripheral blood. CDR3 in amino acids: CSAAGISTDTQYF.